The rows below give T cell receptor beta chains drawn from one sample of a study of T cells after yellow fever vaccination. TCRdb itself ran the 5' RACE reads through MiXCR, one entry per CDR3 protein. The sample consists of 300,000 or so distinct CDR3 sequences, about an eighth of them appearing once. Sequenced material: CD4+ T cells sorted from PBMCs, taken 45 days after the yellow fever booster vaccination. The source of these receptors is a young man who received the YFV17D yellow fever vaccine. The CDR3 runs from the conserved cysteine through the conserved F or W. D genes are given only for firm matches. A row's size may be missing; if present it is once, few, many or a size class.

J gene,V gene,D gene,clone size,CDR3 DNA,CDR3 protein
TRBJ2-7,TRBV29-1,-,few,TGCAGCGTTGACACCGGAGGGATCGAGCAGTACTTC,CSVDTGGIEQYF
TRBJ1-1,TRBV7-8,-,few,TGTGCCAGCGAGTTGGGGAGTCGTGGGAACACTGAAGCTTTCTTT,CASELGSRGNTEAFF
TRBJ1-5,TRBV6-2/TRBV6-3,-,-,TGTGCCAGCAGTTTCCCAGGGGTTAATCAGCCCCAGCATTTT,CASSFPGVNQPQHF
TRBJ2-5,TRBV7-2,-,many,TGTGCCAGCAGCTTTGGGGTCGGGCGAGAGACCCAGTACTTC,CASSFGVGRETQYF
TRBJ1-1,TRBV7-9,-,few,TGTGCCAGCAGTCTCCGAGGGCCAGGCACTGAAGCTTTCTTT,CASSLRGPGTEAFF
TRBJ1-3,TRBV7-2,-,-,TGTGCCAGCACCCAAGGGTCCTCACTCTCTGGAAACACCATATATTTT,CASTQGSSLSGNTIYF
TRBJ2-7,TRBV7-6,-,few,TGTGCCACCCAAGGAGGAGCATCCTACGAGCAGTACTTC,CATQGGASYEQYF
TRBJ1-5,TRBV20-1,TRBD1,many,TGCAGTGCTAGAGATCAGGGGGATGTCCAGCCCCAGCATTTT,CSARDQGDVQPQHF
TRBJ1-4,TRBV4-3,TRBD1,few,TGCGCCAGCAGCCAAGGACAGGGTGGACTGTTTTTT,CASSQGQGGLFF
TRBJ2-3,TRBV12-3/TRBV12-4,-,few,TGTGCCAGCAGTTTAGAGTACGCAGATACGCAGTATTTT,CASSLEYADTQYF
TRBJ1-3,TRBV7-7,-,-,TGTGCCAGCAGCTTAAGTTTCCCGGGGGATGGAAACACCATATATTTT,CASSLSFPGDGNTIYF
TRBJ1-6,TRBV6-5,-,few,TGTGCCAGCAGTTACATGGGGGAAGGTTCACCCCTCCACTTT,CASSYMGEGSPLHF
TRBJ1-3,TRBV7-8,TRBD1,-,TGTGCCAGCAGCTTACTAGCGACAGGGCGCGTCTCTGGAAACACCATATATTTT,CASSLLATGRVSGNTIYF
TRBJ2-1,TRBV12-3/TRBV12-4,-,-,TGTGCCAGCAGTTTGCCTTTTAGTCGCGACAATGAGCAGTTCTTC,CASSLPFSRDNEQFF
TRBJ2-5,TRBV6-1,TRBD2,few,TGTGCCAGCAGAAGGGGAAAGCGGGGGGCCCAAGAGACCCAGTACTTC,CASRRGKRGAQETQYF
TRBJ2-5,TRBV18,TRBD2,few,TGTGCCAGCTCACCAGGGGCGGGAGGACAAGAGACCCAGTACTTC,CASSPGAGGQETQYF
TRBJ1-2,TRBV12-3/TRBV12-4,-,few,TGTGCCAGCAGTTCGGAGTTCGGCGTCGGCTACACCTTC,CASSSEFGVGYTF
TRBJ2-2,TRBV7-9,-,-,TGTGCCAGCAGCTTACACAGAGCAGGCCCCGGGGAGCTGTTTTTT,CASSLHRAGPGELFF
TRBJ1-3,TRBV11-2,-,-,TGTGCCAGCAGACATGGGACCTCTGGAAACACCATATATTTT,CASRHGTSGNTIYF
TRBJ2-7,TRBV20-1,-,few,TGCAGTGCTAGAGTAATAGGACAGCAGTACGAGCAGTACTTC,CSARVIGQQYEQYF
TRBJ2-7,TRBV9,TRBD2,-,TGTGCCAGCAGCGTAGTTGGTAGCGGGCCCTACGAGCAGTACTTC,CASSVVGSGPYEQYF
TRBJ2-1,TRBV6-5,-,many,TGTGCCAGCAGTTACGACCCTCGGGGCCGAGGAGGGAATGAGCAGTTCTTC,CASSYDPRGRGGNEQFF
TRBJ1-2,TRBV5-1,TRBD1,-,TGCGCCAGCACCCCCTCCGCAGGGGGGGGTGGCTACACCTTC,CASTPSAGGGGYTF
TRBJ2-1,TRBV11-2,TRBD2,-,TGTGCCAGCAGCTCCTTTCGTACTAGCGGGAGTTTTAATGAGCAGTTCTTC,CASSSFRTSGSFNEQFF
TRBJ2-3,TRBV7-9,TRBD2,-,TGTGCCAGCAGCTTCTTGAGCGGGGGCACAGATACGCAGTATTTT,CASSFLSGGTDTQYF
TRBJ2-5,TRBV14,TRBD1,-,TGTGCCAGCAGCCAGCAGGGGGCGCGGATTCCAGAGACCCAGTACTTC,CASSQQGARIPETQYF
TRBJ2-5,TRBV3-1,-,-,TGTGCCAGCCGACCAAGCGCGATAGGGGGAGAGACCCAGTACTTC,CASRPSAIGGETQYF
TRBJ2-3,TRBV5-1,TRBD2,few,TGCGCCAGCAGCTCGGGACTATCGACAGATACGCAGTATTTT,CASSSGLSTDTQYF
TRBJ1-2,TRBV20-1,-,few,TGCAGTGCGGCCACAGGGACTAACTATGGCTACACCTTC,CSAATGTNYGYTF
TRBJ2-5,TRBV7-2,-,-,TGTGCCAGCAGCTCATTTGGGACCATGGGAGAGACCCAGTACTTC,CASSSFGTMGETQYF
TRBJ2-1,TRBV5-6,-,-,TGTGCCAGCAGCTTGCAGCAGGATGAGCAGTTCTTC,CASSLQQDEQFF
TRBJ2-4,TRBV28,-,-,TGTGCCAGCAGTTTGTCCGGCGGCTTAGCCAAAAACATTCAGTACTTC,CASSLSGGLAKNIQYF
TRBJ2-3,TRBV6-1,-,-,TGTGCCAGCAAGTCCGGGACGCGAACAGATACGCAGTATTTT,CASKSGTRTDTQYF
TRBJ2-1,TRBV10-3,TRBD1,-,TGTGCCATCATGGGACAGGGGGCCGGCGAGCAGTTCTTC,CAIMGQGAGEQFF
TRBJ2-7,TRBV5-1,TRBD2,-,TGCGCCAGCCATCCGCAAGCGGGAGGGCCTGACGAGCAGTACTTC,CASHPQAGGPDEQYF
TRBJ1-1,TRBV14,-,-,TGTGCCAGCAGCCAAGATACCGGGTTGGCGGTCCTGAACACTGAAGCTTTCTTT,CASSQDTGLAVLNTEAFF
TRBJ1-6,TRBV12-3/TRBV12-4,-,few,TGTGCCAGCAGCGGGCTGGCCTATAATTCACCCCTCCACTTT,CASSGLAYNSPLHF
TRBJ2-3,TRBV5-1,-,-,TGCGCCAGCAGCTTGGCCGAGGGGGTTCAAGGTACGCAGTATTTT,CASSLAEGVQGTQYF
TRBJ1-2,TRBV12-3/TRBV12-4,-,-,TGTGCCAGCAGATCTCCCGGACCTGGCTACACCTTC,CASRSPGPGYTF
TRBJ1-5,TRBV20-1,-,few,TGCAGTGCCGGGAAGGGCAATCAGCCCCAGCATTTT,CSAGKGNQPQHF
TRBJ2-1,TRBV12-3/TRBV12-4,TRBD2,many,TGTGCCAGCAGATTAGCGGGAGGGCCGAGGAATGAGCAGTTCTTC,CASRLAGGPRNEQFF
TRBJ2-7,TRBV10-3,-,-,TGTGCCATCACCCCCGGGACGCAATCCTACGAGCAGTACTTC,CAITPGTQSYEQYF
TRBJ1-3,TRBV4-3,TRBD1,-,TGCGCCAGCAGCCAAACAGGGGGCAAGGCAAACACCATATATTTT,CASSQTGGKANTIYF